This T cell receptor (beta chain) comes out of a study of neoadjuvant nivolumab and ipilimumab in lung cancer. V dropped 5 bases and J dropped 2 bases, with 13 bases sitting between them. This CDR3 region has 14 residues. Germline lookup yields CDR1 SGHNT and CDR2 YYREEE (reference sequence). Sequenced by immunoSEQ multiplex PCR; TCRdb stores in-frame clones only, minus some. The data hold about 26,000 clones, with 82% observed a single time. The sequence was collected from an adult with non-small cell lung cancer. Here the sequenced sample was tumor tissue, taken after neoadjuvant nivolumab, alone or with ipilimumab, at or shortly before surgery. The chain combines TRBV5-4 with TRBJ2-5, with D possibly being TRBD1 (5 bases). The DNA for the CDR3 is TGTGCCAGCAGAACCGACCAGGGTCAAGAGACCCAGTACTTC. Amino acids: CASRTDQGQETQYF.